This T cell receptor (beta chain) was profiled in a study of prognosis after radiotherapy for stage I lung cancer. General study findings and limits: Frequencies of TRBV and TRBJ gene use reportedly varied by whether patients had metastases. After stereotactic body radiation therapy, median unique TCR clones were some 6,900, down from 10,000 to 13,000.

CDR3 of TCR beta was amplified from genomic DNA via a two-round multiplex PCR. Used in first-round PCR were primers specific to each TRBV and TRBJ gene. A single record per CDR3 protein comes from TCRdb applying MiXCR to the multiplex PCR reads. The sample lists under 75,000 distinct CDR3 sequences, 26% occurring once. This clonotype is medium-sized by share. Its antigen is not known. There are 16 residues in the CDR3. Trimming cost V 4 bases and J 8 bases, with 18 bases left between them. Germline CDR1 MNHEY, CDR2 SVGAGI. The sample consisted of PBMCs, taken before or after stereotactic body radiation therapy (not recorded which). The sequence was obtained from a donor aged 50 or older with non-small cell lung cancer. V usage is TRBV6-5 and J usage is TRBJ1-6; perhaps TRBD1 as D (5 bases). CDR3 DNA: TGTGCCAGCAGTTTCCGGGACCCTAAGACGGATTCACCCCTCCACTTT. This codes for CASSFRDPKTDSPLHF.